The present T cell receptor (beta chain) was sequenced within a study of blood T cell repertoires in COVID-19. Study-wide context: Samples came from the United States, Italy and Spain, spanning acute and convalescent COVID-19. T cells, B-cell-depleted T cells, or PBMCs provided the cDNA or gDNA that served as material.

In the source study's methods: Amplifying reference gene primers gave estimates of nucleated cell counts. The table came from immunoSEQ multiplex PCR; TCRdb's copy has only in-frame clones and leaves some out. V, J and clone size were drawn from that table, and D and trimming were deduced from the DNA. This sample has 200,000 to 300,000 clones, with around 86% found just once. The CDR3 extends over 15 amino acids. V dropped 3 bases and J dropped 0; count of bases not matched to a gene: 5. CDR1 is DFQATT and CDR2 is SNEGSKA in the germline V gene (reference sequence). Sequenced sample: peripheral blood. This rearrangement joins TRBV20-1 to TRBJ2-5; 9 nucleotides match TRBD2. This clonotype was obtained from a woman between 35 and 50 years old who had recovered from COVID-19. CDR3 sequence (DNA): TGCAGTGCTAGTGGAATAGCGGGGGACCAAGAGACCCAGTACTTC. Its translation is CSASGIAGDQETQYF.